A selection of T cell receptor beta chains follows, all from one sample in a study of blood T cell repertoires in COVID-19. Clones were read by immunoSEQ multiplex PCR, and TCRdb kept only the in-frame ones, dropping some. The sample has 70,000 to 80,000 clones; approximately 85% are singletons. The sequencing input was peripheral blood. The receptors were gathered from a woman aged 80 or older with active or convalescent COVID-19. The CDR3 runs from the conserved cysteine through the conserved F or W. D genes are given only for firm matches. Only part of the rows carry a size: once, few, many, or a class if the clone is expanded.

D gene	clone size	V gene	J gene	CDR3 protein	CDR3 DNA
TRBD2	-	TRBV7-2	TRBJ2-5	CASTLGLALTGAQYF	TGTGCCAGCACCCTGGGACTAGCTCTTACTGGGGCCCAGTACTTC
-	many	TRBV4-2	TRBJ2-1	CASSQVGDYEQFF	TGTGCCAGCAGCCAAGTGGGTGACTATGAGCAGTTCTTC
-	-	TRBV30	TRBJ1-1	CAWLVTLWTEAFF	TGTGCCTGGCTAGTCACTCTGTGGACTGAAGCTTTCTTT
TRBD2	-	TRBV7-9	TRBJ2-5	CASSQSVAGGFETQYF	TGTGCCAGCAGCCAATCCGTAGCGGGGGGTTTCGAGACCCAGTACTTC
-	-	TRBV27	TRBJ2-7	CASGDFHEQYF	TGTGCCAGCGGGGACTTCCACGAGCAGTACTTC
-	-	TRBV9	TRBJ1-2	CASSSGDGYTF	TGTGCCAGCAGCTCGGGTGATGGCTACACCTTC
-	-	TRBV19	TRBJ1-3	CASSADGSSGNTIYF	TGTGCCAGTAGTGCAGACGGGAGCTCTGGAAACACCATATATTTT
-	-	TRBV7-2	TRBJ1-5	CASSNRDPNQPQHF	TGTGCCAGCAGCAACAGGGACCCCAATCAGCCCCAGCATTTT
-	-	TRBV30	TRBJ1-2	CAWTSGAYGYTF	TGTGCCTGGACGTCGGGAGCCTATGGCTACACCTTC
-	-	TRBV11-3	TRBJ2-1	CASSPRSYNEQFF	TGTGCCAGCAGCCCCCGGAGCTACAATGAGCAGTTCTTC
-	few	TRBV7-9	TRBJ1-5	CASSLDRGNQPQHF	TGTGCCAGCAGCTTAGACAGGGGCAATCAGCCCCAGCATTTT
-	-	TRBV4-1	TRBJ1-1	CASSQQGSYTEAFF	TGCGCCAGCAGCCAACAGGGTTCGTACACTGAAGCTTTCTTT
-	-	TRBV20-1	TRBJ2-5	CSASPLRNQETQYF	TGCAGTGCTAGTCCGTTGCGTAACCAAGAGACCCAGTACTTC
TRBD1	few	TRBV6-4	TRBJ2-3	CASSDGTGGTDTQYF	TGTGCCAGCAGTGACGGGACAGGGGGCACAGATACGCAGTATTTT
-	-	TRBV6-6	TRBJ1-2	CATVQSGNYGYTF	TGTGCCACTGTACAATCAGGGAACTATGGCTACACCTTC
-	-	TRBV5-1	TRBJ1-1	CASSFGPLGTEAFF	TGCGCCAGCAGCTTTGGGCCGCTGGGCACTGAAGCTTTCTTT
TRBD2	-	TRBV29-1	TRBJ2-1	CSVWTSGGVGEQFF	TGCAGCGTATGGACTAGCGGGGGGGTAGGTGAGCAGTTCTTC
-	-	TRBV27	TRBJ1-1	CASSSTNTEAFF	TGTGCCAGCAGTTCGACTAACACTGAAGCTTTCTTT
-	-	TRBV20-1	TRBJ1-5	CSASRRNQPQHF	TGCAGTGCTAGTCGCCGGAATCAGCCCCAGCATTTT
TRBD1	-	TRBV5-1	TRBJ2-2	CASSLVGQGRNTGELFF	TGCGCCAGCAGCTTGGTGGGACAGGGGCGGAACACCGGGGAGCTGTTTTTT
TRBD1	-	TRBV30	TRBJ1-5	CAWTPTGEYILSNQPQHF	TGTGCCTGGACCCCGACAGGGGAATATATCCTCAGCAATCAGCCCCAGCATTTT
-	-	TRBV6-2/TRBV6-3	TRBJ1-3	CASSSRGRGNTIYF	TGTGCCAGCAGTTCCAGGGGACGTGGAAACACCATATATTTT
-	-	TRBV15	TRBJ1-5	CATSRDSNPEAQHF	TGTGCCACCAGCAGAGATTCGAATCCAGAGGCCCAGCATTTT
-	once	TRBV7-2	TRBJ2-2	CASKGQGNFAGELFF	TGTGCCAGCAAGGGCCAGGGAAATTTTGCCGGGGAGCTGTTTTTT
-	once	TRBV11-2	TRBJ1-2	CASSLEGALNYGYTF	TGTGCCAGCAGCTTAGAGGGGGCGCTTAACTATGGCTACACCTTC
-	-	TRBV7-8	TRBJ1-5	CASSLFGQFSNQPQHF	TGTGCCAGCAGCTTATTCGGACAGTTTAGCAATCAGCCCCAGCATTTT
TRBD2	once	TRBV7-8	TRBJ2-3	CASSLTTSGGTDTQYF	TGTGCCAGCAGCTTAACGACTAGCGGGGGGACAGATACGCAGTATTTT
-	-	TRBV6-5	TRBJ2-5	CASSYVPGLIGETQYF	TGTGCCAGCAGTTACGTCCCCGGTCTTATCGGGGAGACCCAGTACTTC
-	-	TRBV19	TRBJ2-2	CASSIGLNTGELFF	TGTGCCAGTAGTATCGGACTGAACACCGGGGAGCTGTTTTTT
TRBD2	-	TRBV7-2	TRBJ2-7	CASSPHGLRGLAKHEQYF	TGTGCCAGCAGCCCTCACGGTCTGCGAGGACTAGCGAAACACGAGCAGTACTTC
-	-	TRBV7-2	TRBJ2-7	CASSLSGRGDGDEQYF	TGTGCCAGCAGCTTAAGCGGACGCGGGGACGGGGACGAGCAGTACTTC
-	-	TRBV6-2/TRBV6-3	TRBJ1-2	CASSHRGGYGYTF	TGTGCCAGCAGCCACCGCGGGGGCTATGGCTACACCTTC
-	-	TRBV30	TRBJ2-1	CAWSRGVINEQFF	TGTGCCTGGAGCCGCGGGGTCATAAATGAGCAGTTCTTC
-	-	TRBV5-6	TRBJ2-1	CASTPRTPTRGEQFF	TGTGCCAGCACTCCAAGGACGCCCACCCGGGGTGAGCAGTTCTTC
TRBD1	-	TRBV3-1/TRBV3-2	TRBJ1-3	CASSDRANTIYF	TGTGCCAGCAGCGACAGGGCTAACACCATATATTTT
-	-	TRBV27	TRBJ1-2	CASSYDAGVDYGYTF	TGTGCCAGCAGTTACGATGCAGGGGTCGACTATGGCTACACCTTC
-	-	TRBV19	TRBJ2-2	CASSMMVVGGIDTGELFF	TGTGCCAGTAGTATGATGGTGGTTGGAGGGATTGACACCGGGGAGCTGTTTTTT